These 26 T cell receptor beta chains were sequenced from one sample in a study of CD8+ T cells in alopecia areata. CD4+ cells belonging to about five patients, who were in the biomarker study, were further sorted into CD25+CD127- cells. Reverse transcribed after extraction, RNA yielded cDNA as the sequencing template. The assay was immunoSEQ multiplex PCR, and TCRdb's table has in-frame clones only and misses some. The sample has 8,000 or so clones; less than 75% are singletons. Sequencing used CD4+ Tregs sorted from blood. The receptors shown here come from a human donor with alopecia areata.

The CDR3 loop is CASSQDTWKNIQYF. In nucleotides, the CDR3 is TGTGCCAGCAGCCAAGATACGTGGAAAAACATTCAGTACTTC. The chain is built from TRBV14 and TRBJ2-4; D gene unclear. The CDR3 is 14 residues long. Germline V lookup: CDR1 SGHDN, CDR2 FVKESK. Trimming shortened V by 0 bases and J by 4 bases, and 7 bases separated the two germline ends.

The DNA of the CDR3 is TGTGCCAGCAGCTCGCCGGGACAGGGGAGCACTGAAGCTTTCTTT. Translated, it gives CASSSPGQGSTEAFF. This chain links TRBV5-6 with TRBJ1-1; 10 positions agree with TRBD1. The CDR3 has 15 amino acids. Germline V gene data show CDR1 as SGHDT and CDR2 as YYEEEE. J gave up 4 bases and V 3 bases, and 6 bases lay outside the gene matches. The entire variable domain, with the rest obtained from reference TRBV5-6 and TRBJ1-1, is as follows: DAGVTQSPTHLIKTRGQQVTLRCSPKSGHDTVSWYQQALGQGPQFIFQYYEEEERQRGNFPDRFSGHQFPNYSSELNVNALLLGDSALYLCASSSPGQGSTEAFFGQGTRLTVV.

The J gene is TRBJ1-1, the V gene TRBV28; D is undetermined. Germline loops: CDR1 MDHEN, CDR2 SYDVKM. The germline V and J ends were trimmed by 5 bases and 5 bases, with 15 bases remaining between them. The CDR3 runs to 14 residues. CDR3 coding DNA: TGTGCCAGCAGTCCCGACCTGGGTTGGACTGAAGCTTTCTTT. Amino acids: CASSPDLGWTEAFF.

The genes are TRBV6-5 and TRBJ2-7, with a tentative D call TRBD1 (5 bases). V was clipped by 7 bases and J by 0 bases, with 13 bases between them. Germline-derived CDR1 and CDR2 are MNHEY and SVGAGI. The length of the CDR3 is 14 residues. DNA of the CDR3: TGTGCCAGCACCCTGACAGTGAGCTCCTACGAGCAGTACTTC. Translating gives CASTLTVSSYEQYF.

The V and J genes are TRBV9 and TRBJ1-4; TRBD1 aligns across 7 bases. This CDR3 has 15 residues. Looked up from germline, CDR1 is SGDLS and CDR2 is YYNGEE. After removal of 0 bases from V and 7 bases from J, the junction contained 6 bases not matched to a gene. CDR3 nucleotides: TGTGCCAGCAGCGTAGGTCCGACAGGGAGTGAAAAACTGTTTTTT. Translating it yields CASSVGPTGSEKLFF.

This clone was detected a few times. J is TRBJ2-6 and V is TRBV7-2; D may be TRBD2 (6 bases). From germline, CDR1 is SGHTA and CDR2 FQGNSA. V lost 4 bases, J lost 2 bases, and 18 bases lay in between. CDR3 size: 18 residues. The CDR3, as DNA: TGTGCCAGCAGCTCGCCGAGACTAGTTTTCGCTGGGGCCAACGTCCTGACTTTC. It is translated as CASSSPRLVFAGANVLTF. Variable domain in full (rest from reference TRBV7-2 and TRBJ2-6): GAGVSQSPSNKVTEKGKDVELRCDPISGHTALYWYRQSLGQGLEFLIYFQGNSAPDKSGLPSDRFSAERTGGSVSTLTIQRTQQEDSAVYLCASSSPRLVFAGANVLTFGAGSRLTVL.

This clone has more than one count but fewer than ten. This chain joins TRBV27 and TRBJ1-1; 12 nucleotides align to TRBD1. Germline V CDR1 and CDR2: MNHEY, SMNVEV (reference sequence). Trimming removed 6 bases from V and 6 bases from J; junction bases left unmatched: 5. The CDR3 loop spans 14 amino acids. The CDR3 sequence is CASRRGQGASEAFF. The CDR3 DNA is TGTGCCAGCAGAAGGGGACAGGGGGCGTCTGAAGCTTTCTTT.

This clone was recorded a few times. The chain joins TRBV23-1 to TRBJ2-3; tentatively, D is TRBD2 (5 bases). TRBV23-1 belongs to the ORF category, with a function that is uncertain. The CDR3 length is 13 residues. With 3 bases removed from V and 6 bases from J, the gap between germline ends came to 10 bases. CDR3 region: CASSQSGGDTQYF. Written as DNA, the CDR3 is TGCGCCAGCAGTCAGTCAGGCGGGGATACGCAGTATTTT.

The rearrangement links TRBV5-1 to TRBJ2-1, with 9 bases that match TRBD2. CDR3 size: 15 residues. Looked up from germline, CDR1 is SGHRS and CDR2 is YFSETQ. V shed 3 bases, J shed 2 bases, and the junction held 3 bases outside the gene matches. The CDR3: CASSYLAGAYNEQFF. CDR3 DNA: TGCGCCAGCAGCTATTTAGCGGGAGCCTACAATGAGCAGTTCTTC.

The chain has TRBV2 and TRBJ2-7; TRBD2 agrees at 8 bases. The length of the CDR3 is 16 residues. Germline loops: CDR1 SNHLY, CDR2 FYNNEI. V gave up 3 bases and J gave up 3 bases; unmatched junction bases: 10. The CDR3 reads CASSDFRLAGNYEQYF. The DNA of the CDR3 is TGTGCCAGCAGTGACTTTCGGCTAGCGGGTAACTACGAGCAGTACTTC. Looking up the rest from reference TRBV2 and TRBJ2-7 gives the full variable domain: EPEVTQTPSHQVTQMGQEVILRCVPISNHLYFYWYRQILGQKVEFLVSFYNNEISEKSEIFDDQFSVERPDGSNFTLKIRSTKLEDSAMYFCASSDFRLAGNYEQYFGPGTRLTVT.

The gene calls are TRBV5-1 and TRBJ2-5, with D possibly TRBD2 on 5 matching bases. Germline assignment: CDR1 SGHRS and CDR2 YFSETQ. The CDR3 sequence is 14 residues long. V lost 3 bases, J lost 1 base, and 10 bases lay in between. The CDR3 coding sequence is TGCGCCAGCAGCTATCTTAGCGTCCAAGAGACCCAGTACTTC. This sequence encodes CASSYLSVQETQYF.

For this clone: Its ends do not fully match the called genes, so a read error is possible. For the CDR3, the DNA is TGTGCCAGCAGCAGGCAGGAGGCCTACGAGCAGTGCTTC. This sequence encodes CASSRQEAYEQCF. The rearrangement links TRBV27 to TRBJ2-7, with D perhaps TRBD2 (5 bases). Germline CDR1 and CDR2: MNHEY and SMNVEV (reference sequence). The CDR3 spans 13 residues.

This clone was recorded once. The chain combines TRBV4-3 with TRBJ1-6; D gene unclear. V was pared by 2 bases and J by 0 bases, with 11 bases between. This CDR3 has 17 amino acids. CDR1 LGHNA and CDR2 YSLEER come from the germline V gene. CDR3 sequence: CASSQSYVSSYNSPLHF. The CDR3 bases are TGCGCCAGCAGCCAATCCTACGTGAGCTCCTATAATTCACCCCTCCACTTT.

This clone was seen more than once but under ten times. This chain connects TRBV7-2 to TRBJ2-1; D not resolved. The V and J ends lost 5 bases and 1 base respectively, with 9 bases between them. From germline, CDR1 is SGHTA and CDR2 FQGNSA. The CDR3 runs 14 residues. The CDR3 loop is CASSPLPSYNEQFF. Written as DNA, the CDR3 is TGTGCCAGCAGCCCACTTCCTTCCTACAATGAGCAGTTCTTC. The whole variable domain, remainder taken from reference TRBV7-2 and TRBJ2-1, is GAGVSQSPSNKVTEKGKDVELRCDPISGHTALYWYRQSLGQGLEFLIYFQGNSAPDKSGLPSDRFSAERTGGSVSTLTIQRTQQEDSAVYLCASSPLPSYNEQFFGPGTRLTVL.

The rearrangement uses TRBV19 and TRBJ2-1, with 10 bases that match TRBD2. The CDR3 is made up of 15 amino acids. The V and J ends lost 8 bases and 11 bases, in that order; junction bases with no gene match: 15. Germline V gene sequence: CDR1 LNHDA, CDR2 SQIVND (reference sequence). The CDR3 nucleotides are TGTGCCAGTGATAGCGGGGGGCGGCGGGAAGTACAGCAGTTCTTC. Translation gives CASDSGGRREVQQFF.

The chain uses TRBV11-2 and TRBJ2-7, with 8 bases aligning to TRBD2. CDR3 size: 15 residues. Unmatched junction bases numbered 10, after V lost 4 bases and J lost 5 bases. CDR1 and CDR2 (germline): SGHAT, FQNNGV. The CDR3 region is CASSSPGLGAHEQYF. The CDR3 DNA is TGTGCCAGCAGCTCTCCGGGACTAGGAGCCCACGAGCAGTACTTC.

This clone was detected only a few times. This chain joins TRBV20-1 and TRBJ2-7; no firm D call. Trimming removed 6 bases at V and 3 bases at J, with 9 bases between. This CDR3 comprises 11 residues. Germline values: CDR1 DFQATT, CDR2 SNEGSKA (reference sequence). The CDR3, as DNA: TGCAGTGCCTTAGTGGGCTACGAGCAGTACTTC. It codes for CSALVGYEQYF.

This sequence joins TRBV19 and TRBJ2-1, with 11 bases aligning to TRBD1. From germline, CDR1 is LNHDA and CDR2 SQIVND (reference sequence). This CDR3 is built from 14 residues. Losses at the gene ends were 4 bases for V and 7 bases for J; bases not matched to a gene: 3. The CDR3 sequence is CASSTGTGGNEQFF. Here the CDR3 DNA reads TGTGCCAGTAGTACCGGGACAGGGGGAAATGAGCAGTTCTTC.

In DNA, the CDR3 is TGCAGCGTTGAAAGGGGTGACACAGATACGCAGTATTTT. Translating it yields CSVERGDTDTQYF. The chain links TRBV29-1 to TRBJ2-3; possibly TRBD1 for D (5 bases). Germline V gene lookup returns CDR1 SQVTM and CDR2 ANQGSEA. The CDR3 totals 13 residues. V was cut by 2 bases and J by 2 bases, with 8 bases left in between.

The rearrangement links TRBV11-2 to TRBJ2-3; D is undetermined. There are 13 residues in the CDR3. V shed 3 bases and J shed 4 bases, with 8 bases lying between them. The germline CDR1 and CDR2 sequences are SGHAT and FQNNGV. CDR3 residues: CASSLLLSDTQYF. The DNA of the CDR3 is TGTGCCAGCAGCTTGTTACTTTCAGATACGCAGTATTTT.

This chain uses TRBV10-2 with TRBJ2-3, with a weak D call TRBD2 (5 bases). Germline lookup yields CDR1 WSHSY and CDR2 SAAADI. CDR3 length equals 14 residues. Trimming left V 11 bases short and J 2 bases short, with 17 bases between. CDR3 protein: CAAALFSDTDTQYF. CDR3 sequence (DNA): TGCGCCGCAGCCCTCTTTAGCGACACAGATACGCAGTATTTT.

The chain links TRBV25-1 to TRBJ2-2; the match to TRBD1 covers 7 bases. With V trimmed by 7 bases and J by 3 bases, 5 bases remained unmatched. This CDR3 spans 14 amino acids. Germline CDR1 is MGHDK and CDR2 is SYGVNS. The CDR3 nucleotides read TGTGCCAGCACAGGGACAGTACACACCGGGGAGCTGTTTTTT. Translated: CASTGTVHTGELFF.

The V gene is TRBV6-6, the J gene TRBJ1-2, with D possibly matching TRBD1 (5 bases). Looked up from germline, CDR1 is MNHNY and CDR2 is SVGAGI (reference sequence). The CDR3 is 11 residues long. The CDR3 reads CATWGVYGYTF. DNA for the CDR3: TGTGCGACTTGGGGGGTCTATGGCTACACCTTC.

This clone came up a few times. The V and J genes are TRBV2 and TRBJ2-7; no firm D call. The CDR3 is 14 residues long. The germline V gene encodes CDR1 SNHLY and CDR2 FYNNEI. Between the trimmed V and J ends, which lost 7 bases and 0 bases, there was a span of 13 bases. DNA for the CDR3: TGTGCCAGCACGTTGCTGTGGAGCTCCTACGAGCAGTACTTC. Translated: CASTLLWSSYEQYF.

The chain couples TRBV9 to TRBJ2-2, with D tentatively TRBD2 (6 bases). CDR3 length equals 15 residues. Looked up from germline, CDR1 is SGDLS and CDR2 is YYNGEE. V dropped 3 bases and J dropped 2 bases, with 11 bases sitting between them. Here the CDR3 reads CASSALAVNTGELFF. DNA for the CDR3: TGTGCCAGCAGCGCACTAGCAGTTAACACCGGGGAGCTGTTTTTT.

V gene TRBV7-9 combines with J gene TRBJ2-1; D possibly corresponds to TRBD1 (5 bases). Germline V gene lookup returns CDR1 SEHNR and CDR2 FQNEAQ (reference sequence). With 0 bases removed from V and 3 bases from J, the gap between germline ends came to 6 bases. The CDR3 is 14 residues long. The CDR3 region is CASSLADNYNEQFF. CDR3 coding DNA: TGTGCCAGCAGCTTAGCGGACAACTACAATGAGCAGTTCTTC.